This TCR beta chain derives from a study of blood T cell repertoires in COVID-19. In the study overall: The United States, Italy and Spain were the sources of the acute and convalescent COVID-19 samples.

This clone appeared a single time. Trimming cost V 0 bases and J 0 bases, with 10 bases left between them. CDR3 length equals 16 residues. Germline CDR1 MGHRA, CDR2 YSYEKL. In the original analysis: Nucleated cell counts were estimated from reference gene primer amplification. Some clones are missing from TCRdb's copy, which holds only in-frame ones; the method was immunoSEQ multiplex PCR. Clone size and V and J calls were adopted from that table, with D and trimming inferred from the DNA. Of roughly 260,000 clones listed, around 85% were seen once; the top ten hold 1.9%. The J gene is TRBJ2-3, the V gene TRBV4-1; D remains ambiguous. The sequence derives from a woman aged 45 to 65 who had recovered from COVID-19. Sample: PBMCs or T cells enriched from blood (not recorded which). CDR3 nucleotide sequence: TGCGCCAGCAGCCAAGAAAGGAGAGCTAGCACAGATACGCAGTATTTT. It yields the protein CASSQERRASTDTQYF.